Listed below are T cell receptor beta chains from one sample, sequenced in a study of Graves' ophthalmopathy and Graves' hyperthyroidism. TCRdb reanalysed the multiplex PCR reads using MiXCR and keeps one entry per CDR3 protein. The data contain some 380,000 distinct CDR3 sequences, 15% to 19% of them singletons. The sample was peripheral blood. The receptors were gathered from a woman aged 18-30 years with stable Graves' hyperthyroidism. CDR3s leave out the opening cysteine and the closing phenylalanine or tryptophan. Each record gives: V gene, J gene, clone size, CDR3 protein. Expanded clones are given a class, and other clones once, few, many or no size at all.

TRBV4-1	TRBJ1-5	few	ASSQVVISGQPQH
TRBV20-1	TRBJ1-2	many	SANEGWSGYT
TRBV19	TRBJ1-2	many	ASRPQGTKRYT
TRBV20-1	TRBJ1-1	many	SARGAGGVTEAF
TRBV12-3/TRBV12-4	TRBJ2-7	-	ASSRIAGDRIYEQY
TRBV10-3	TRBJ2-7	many	AISGQEGTIEQY
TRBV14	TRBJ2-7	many	ASNVGGVYEQY
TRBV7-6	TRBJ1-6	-	ASSLIRASSLSSYNSPLH
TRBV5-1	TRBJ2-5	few	ASSLGSAGGPQETQY
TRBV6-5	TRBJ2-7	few	ASSYGDKTYEQY